This entry lists 13 T cell receptor beta chains sequenced from one sample in a study of blood T cells in healthy people across ages. Through a sample-barcoded 5' primer and a J-beta primer mix, a second PCR was run for about 6 to 11 cycles. TCRdb reprocessed the 5' RACE reads with MiXCR, giving one entry per CDR3 protein. The table records about 510,000 distinct CDR3 sequences, 25% to 35% of them present only once. The same sample was also used in a study of T cells of mothers and their children.

Specimen: blood. The source of these receptors is a boy aged 2 to 10 in good health.

J is TRBJ2-7 and V is TRBV6-5; 7 positions agree with TRBD2. The CDR3 covers 17 residues. Losses at the gene ends were 5 bases for V and 6 bases for J; bases not matched to a gene: 19. Germline CDR1 MNHEY, CDR2 SVGAGI. Here the CDR3 DNA reads TGTGCCAGCAGTCACCCGGGGGGTAGATACTTTAACGGCGAGCAGTACTTC. As protein: CASSHPGGRYFNGEQYF.

This chain connects TRBV15 to TRBJ2-5; TRBD2 matches 7 bases. This CDR3 region has 15 residues. Germline-derived CDR1 and CDR2 are LNHNV and YYDKDF (reference sequence). The V and J ends lost 6 bases and 5 bases, in that order; junction bases with no gene match: 12. The CDR3 DNA is TGTGCCACCAGGGGGGGACTAATGCCTCGGGAGACCCAGTACTTC. This encodes CATRGGLMPRETQYF. The variable domain in full, completed from reference TRBV15 and TRBJ2-5, reads DAMVIQNPRYQVTQFGKPVTLSCSQTLNHNVMYWYQQKSSQAPKLLFHYYDKDFNNEADTPDNFQSRRPNTSFCFLDIRSPGLGDTAMYLCATRGGLMPRETQYFGPGTRLLVL.

This clonotype was recorded a few times. The chain carries TRBV12-3 or TRBV12-4 and TRBJ1-1, with a possible D match to TRBD1 (6 bases). This CDR3 has 15 residues. The V end lost 7 bases, the J end lost 2 bases, and 17 bases lay between the germline ends. The CDR3 sequence is CASTAMGHSNTEAFF. The CDR3 nucleotides read TGTGCCAGCACCGCGATGGGACATTCTAACACTGAAGCTTTCTTT.

This clonotype was observed a few times. The chain uses TRBV6-1 and TRBJ1-5; D is possibly TRBD1 (5 bases). The germline CDR1 and CDR2 sequences are MNHNS and SASEGT. The CDR3 sequence is 15 residues long. V was shortened by 10 bases and J by 1 base, with 17 bases between the two germline ends. CDR3 in DNA: TGTGCCACAGCCAGGGTGGGGTTGAGCAATCAGCCCCAGCATTTT. Its translation is CATARVGLSNQPQHF.

The chain carries TRBV11-2 and TRBJ1-4; D might be TRBD1 (5 bases). Germline-derived CDR1 and CDR2 are SGHAT and FQNNGV. The CDR3 length is 18 residues. V lost 0 bases and J 0 bases, leaving 14 bases between the germline ends. The DNA of the CDR3 is TGTGCCAGCAGCTTAGATGTAAGGGGATTTTCAACTAATGAAAAACTGTTTTTT. It yields the protein CASSLDVRGFSTNEKLFF.

This clonotype was seen just once. The chain links TRBV6-2 or TRBV6-3 to TRBJ2-3; weak D call: TRBD2 (6 bases). The germline V gene encodes CDR1 MNHEY and CDR2 SVGEGT. The V end was cut by 10 bases, the J end by 6 bases, with 20 bases between. The CDR3 is 14 amino acids. This chain's CDR3 is CATSGLRGLDTQYF. Here the CDR3 DNA reads TGTGCCACCTCGGGACTGAGGGGATTGGATACGCAGTATTTT.

This clonotype came up a few times. The chain has TRBV2 and TRBJ1-4, with TRBD1 matching 10 bases. CDR1 is SNHLY, CDR2 FYNNEI, per germline. The CDR3 runs to 15 residues. V shed 6 bases and J 10 bases; nucleotides not matched to a gene: 11. The CDR3 bases are TGTGCCAGCAGAGCTCAGGACAGGGGGACAGGAAAACTGTTTTTT. Encoded protein: CASRAQDRGTGKLFF.

The V and J genes are TRBV5-1 and TRBJ2-7; D is tentatively TRBD1 or TRBD2 (6 bases each). The CDR3 contains 16 residues. Per germline, CDR1 SGHRS and CDR2 YFSETQ. V was trimmed by 1 base and J by 0 bases, leaving 14 bases between them. CDR3 sequence: CASSLWGAESSYEQYF. CDR3 DNA sequence: TGCGCCAGCAGCTTGTGGGGGGCCGAAAGCTCCTACGAGCAGTACTTC.

In its sample, this clonotype was seen a few times. This sequence joins TRBV6-2 or TRBV6-3 and TRBJ2-2; D gene uncertain. Germline assignment: CDR1 MNHEY and CDR2 SVGEGT. The CDR3 consists of 14 residues. Trimming shortened V by 7 bases and J by 0 bases, and 9 bases separated the two germline ends. DNA of the CDR3: TGTGCCAGCATCAGCAGTGCGAACACCGGGGAGCTGTTTTTT. Protein: CASISSANTGELFF.

The chain uses TRBV12-3 or TRBV12-4 and TRBJ1-1; 8 bases agree with TRBD1. V was clipped by 6 bases and J by 7 bases; unmatched bases: 4. This CDR3 contains 12 residues. CDR3: CASRGQGGEAFF. The CDR3 nucleotides read TGTGCCAGCAGAGGACAGGGTGGTGAAGCTTTCTTT.

The rearrangement uses TRBV20-1 and TRBJ2-5; 7 nucleotides line up with TRBD1. The J call may be incorrect, as the DNA end agrees better with TRBJ2-7. The CDR3 length is 12 residues. Germline CDR1 DFQATT, CDR2 SNEGSKA (reference sequence). This CDR3 is CSARQGSYEQYF. For the CDR3, the DNA is TGCAGTGCGAGACAGGGATCCTACGAGCAGTACTTC.

Remarks on this clonotype: The conserved closing phenylalanine or tryptophan is absent in this CDR3, likely reflecting a read error. This chain uses TRBV6-1 with TRBJ1-3, with D hard to call. Germline V gene data show CDR1 as MNHNS and CDR2 as SASEGT. The CDR3 has 16 amino acids. Trimming removed 1 base at V and 1 base at J, with 11 bases between. In nucleotides, the CDR3 is TGTGCCAGCAGTGAAGGTTACGGTAGTTCTGGAAACACCATATATGTT. Amino acid sequence: CASSEGYGSSGNTIYV.

The chain is built from TRBV7-3 and TRBJ2-5; 9 bases map to TRBD2. The last part of the DNA fits TRBJ2-1 better; the J call may be wrong. CDR1 is SGHTA and CDR2 is FQGTGA in the germline V gene. The CDR3 is 15 residues long. This CDR3 is CASSLFPSGVNEQFF. CDR3 nucleotides: TGTGCCAGCAGCTTATTTCCTAGCGGGGTCAATGAGCAGTTCTTC.